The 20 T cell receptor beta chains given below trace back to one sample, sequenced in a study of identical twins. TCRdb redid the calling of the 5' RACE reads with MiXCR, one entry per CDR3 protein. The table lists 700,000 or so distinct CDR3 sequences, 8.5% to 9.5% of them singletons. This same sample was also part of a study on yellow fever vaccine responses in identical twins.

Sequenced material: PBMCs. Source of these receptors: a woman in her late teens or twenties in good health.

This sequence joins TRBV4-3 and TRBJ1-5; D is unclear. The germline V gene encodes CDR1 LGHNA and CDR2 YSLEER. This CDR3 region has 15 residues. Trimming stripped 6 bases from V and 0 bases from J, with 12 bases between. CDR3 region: CASRPQLNSNQPQHF. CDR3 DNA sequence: TGCGCCAGCAGACCTCAGTTAAATAGCAATCAGCCCCAGCATTTT.

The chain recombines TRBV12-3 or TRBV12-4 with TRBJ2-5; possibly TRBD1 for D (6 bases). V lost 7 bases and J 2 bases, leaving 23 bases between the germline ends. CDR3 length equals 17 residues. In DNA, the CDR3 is TGTGCCAGCACCTTATTCCGGGACATCCTTCGACAAGAGACCCAGTACTTC. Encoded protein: CASTLFRDILRQETQYF.

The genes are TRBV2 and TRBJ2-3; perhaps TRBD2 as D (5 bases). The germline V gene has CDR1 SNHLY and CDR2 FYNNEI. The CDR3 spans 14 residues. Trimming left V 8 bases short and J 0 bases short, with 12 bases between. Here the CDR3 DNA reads TGTGCCAGCGAGCCGGGATCTAGCACAGATACGCAGTATTTT. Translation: CASEPGSSTDTQYF.

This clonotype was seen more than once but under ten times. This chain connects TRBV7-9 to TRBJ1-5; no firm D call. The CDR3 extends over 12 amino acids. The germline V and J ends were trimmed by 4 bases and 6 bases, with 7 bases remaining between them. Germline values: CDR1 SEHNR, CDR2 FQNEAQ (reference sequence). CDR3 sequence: CASSSGSQPQHF. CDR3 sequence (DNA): TGTGCCAGCAGCTCTGGATCTCAGCCCCAGCATTTT.

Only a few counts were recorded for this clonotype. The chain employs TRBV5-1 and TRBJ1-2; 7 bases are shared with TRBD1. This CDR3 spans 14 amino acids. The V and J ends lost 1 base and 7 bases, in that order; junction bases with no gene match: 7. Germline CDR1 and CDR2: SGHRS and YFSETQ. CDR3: CASSLHQGEGGYTF. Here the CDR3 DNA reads TGCGCCAGCAGCTTGCATCAGGGGGAAGGTGGCTACACCTTC.

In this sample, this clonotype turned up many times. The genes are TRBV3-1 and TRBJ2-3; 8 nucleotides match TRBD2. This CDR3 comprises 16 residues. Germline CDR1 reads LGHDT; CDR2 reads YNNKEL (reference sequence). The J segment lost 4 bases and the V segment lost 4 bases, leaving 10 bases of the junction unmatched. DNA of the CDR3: TGTGCCAGCAGCCCTCGAGGCGGGGGGATGGCAGATACGCAGTATTTT. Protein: CASSPRGGGMADTQYF.

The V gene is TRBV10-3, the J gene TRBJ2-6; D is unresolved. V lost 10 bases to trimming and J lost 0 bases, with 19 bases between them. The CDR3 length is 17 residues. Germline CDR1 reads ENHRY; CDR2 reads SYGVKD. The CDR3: CATTLIVGSSGANVLTF. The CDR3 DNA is TGTGCCACCACACTTATCGTAGGGTCCTCTGGGGCCAACGTCCTGACTTTC.

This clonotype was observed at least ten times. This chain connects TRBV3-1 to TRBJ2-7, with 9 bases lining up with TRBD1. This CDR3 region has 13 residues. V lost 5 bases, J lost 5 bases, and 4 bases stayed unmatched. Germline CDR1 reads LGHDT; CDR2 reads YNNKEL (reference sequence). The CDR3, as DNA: TGTGCCAGCAGCAGAGGGACAGGGCACGAGCAGTACTTC. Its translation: CASSRGTGHEQYF.

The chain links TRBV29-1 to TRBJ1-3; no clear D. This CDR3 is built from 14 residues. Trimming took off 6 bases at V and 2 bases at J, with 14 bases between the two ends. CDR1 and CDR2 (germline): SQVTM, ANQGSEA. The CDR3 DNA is TGCAGCGTCGAGACTCAGCGGACTGGAAACACCATATATTTT. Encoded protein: CSVETQRTGNTIYF.

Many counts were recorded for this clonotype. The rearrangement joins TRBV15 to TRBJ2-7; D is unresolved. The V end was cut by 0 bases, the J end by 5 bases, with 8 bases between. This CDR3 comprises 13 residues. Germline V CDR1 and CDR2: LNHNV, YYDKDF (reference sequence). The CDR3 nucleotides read TGTGCCACCAGCAGAGATTACCTCCACGAGCAGTACTTC. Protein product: CATSRDYLHEQYF.

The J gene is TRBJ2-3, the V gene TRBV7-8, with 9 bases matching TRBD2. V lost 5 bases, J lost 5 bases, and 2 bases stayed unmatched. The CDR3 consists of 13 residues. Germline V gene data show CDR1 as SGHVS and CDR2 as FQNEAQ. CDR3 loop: CASSGGRVDTQYF. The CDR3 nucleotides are TGTGCCAGCAGCGGCGGGAGGGTAGATACGCAGTATTTT.

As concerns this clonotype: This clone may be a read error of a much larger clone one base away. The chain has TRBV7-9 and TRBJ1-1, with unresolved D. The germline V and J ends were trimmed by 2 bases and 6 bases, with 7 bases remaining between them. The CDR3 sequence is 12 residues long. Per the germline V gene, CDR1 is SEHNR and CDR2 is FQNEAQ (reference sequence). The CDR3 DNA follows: TGTGCCAGCAGCTTATCGTGGTCTGAAGCTTTCTTT. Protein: CASSLSWSEAFF.

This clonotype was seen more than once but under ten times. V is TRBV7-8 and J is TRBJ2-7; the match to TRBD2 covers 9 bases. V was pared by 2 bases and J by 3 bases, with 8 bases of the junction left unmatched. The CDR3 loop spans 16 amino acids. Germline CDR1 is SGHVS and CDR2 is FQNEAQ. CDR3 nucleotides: TGTGCCAGCAGCTTATTTAGCCTAGCGGGGATCTACGAGCAGTACTTC. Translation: CASSLFSLAGIYEQYF.

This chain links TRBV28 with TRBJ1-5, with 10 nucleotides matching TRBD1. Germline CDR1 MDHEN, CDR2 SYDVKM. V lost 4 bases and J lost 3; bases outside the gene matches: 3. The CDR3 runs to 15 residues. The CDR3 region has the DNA TGTGCCAGCAGTTCTCGACAGGGGGCCAATCAGCCCCAGCATTTT. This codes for CASSSRQGANQPQHF.

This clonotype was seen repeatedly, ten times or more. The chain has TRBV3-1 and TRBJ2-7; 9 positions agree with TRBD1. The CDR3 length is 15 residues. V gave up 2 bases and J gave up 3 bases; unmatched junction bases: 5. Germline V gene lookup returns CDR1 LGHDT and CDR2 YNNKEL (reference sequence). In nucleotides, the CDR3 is TGTGCCAGCAGCCAACCCGGGACAGGGATCTACGAGCAGTACTTC. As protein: CASSQPGTGIYEQYF.

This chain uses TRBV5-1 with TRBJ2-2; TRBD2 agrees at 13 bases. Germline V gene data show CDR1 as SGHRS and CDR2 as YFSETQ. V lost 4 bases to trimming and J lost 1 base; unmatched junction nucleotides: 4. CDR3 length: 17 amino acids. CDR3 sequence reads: CASSTRTSGGNTGELFF. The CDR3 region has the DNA TGCGCCAGCAGCACCCGGACTAGCGGGGGGAACACCGGGGAGCTGTTTTTT. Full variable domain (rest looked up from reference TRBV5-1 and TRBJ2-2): KAGVTQTPRYLIKTRGQQVTLSCSPISGHRSVSWYQQTPGQGLQFLFEYFSETQRNKGNFPGRFSGRQFSNSRSEMNVSTLELGDSALYLCASSTRTSGGNTGELFFGEGSRLTVL.

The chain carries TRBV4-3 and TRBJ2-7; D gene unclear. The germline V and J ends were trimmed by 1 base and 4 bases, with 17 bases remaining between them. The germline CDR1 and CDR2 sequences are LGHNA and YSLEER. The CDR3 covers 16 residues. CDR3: CASSQAFSDGKYEQYF. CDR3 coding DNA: TGCGCCAGCAGCCAAGCGTTCTCCGATGGGAAATACGAGCAGTACTTC.

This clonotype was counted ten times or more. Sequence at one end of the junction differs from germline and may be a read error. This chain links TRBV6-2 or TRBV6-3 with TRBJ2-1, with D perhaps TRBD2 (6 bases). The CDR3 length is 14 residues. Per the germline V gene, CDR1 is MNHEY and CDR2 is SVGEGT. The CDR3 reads CASSYWRRGNEQFF. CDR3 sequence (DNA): TGTGCCAGCAGCTACTGGAGGAGGGGCAATGAGCAGTTCTTC.

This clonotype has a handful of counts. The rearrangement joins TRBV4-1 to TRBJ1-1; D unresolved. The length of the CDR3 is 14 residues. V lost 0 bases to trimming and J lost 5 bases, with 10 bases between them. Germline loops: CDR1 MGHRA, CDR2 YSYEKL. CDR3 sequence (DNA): TGCGCCAGCAGCCAAGAGGCCCGTAGGACTGAAGCTTTCTTT. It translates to CASSQEARRTEAFF.

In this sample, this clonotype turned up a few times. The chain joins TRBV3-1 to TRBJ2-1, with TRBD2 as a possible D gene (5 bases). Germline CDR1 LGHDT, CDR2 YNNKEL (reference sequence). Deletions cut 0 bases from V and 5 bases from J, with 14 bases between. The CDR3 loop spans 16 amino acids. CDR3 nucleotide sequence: TGTGCCAGCAGCCAAGAGTCTACGGGAAGGAACAATGAGCAGTTCTTC. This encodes CASSQESTGRNNEQFF.